What follows is one T cell receptor beta chain and its context. Its antigen is undetermined. The data stem from a study of cytomegalovirus exposure and HLA in healthy donors. Across the whole study: Genetic ancestry analysis placed approximately 79% of the approximately 400 donors that were genotyped in the Caucasian-associated cluster. Findings and caveats of the study: TCR association rates varied by HLA locus in a later analysis, with DRB1 highest and HLA-C lowest. In a later analysis, donors in an Asian-associated ancestry cluster reportedly had fewer N-insertions in productive TCRs than the cohort mean. Previously analyzed data showed that most TCR beta V segments were productive at a frequency of about 87% or about 30%.

Germline CDR1 and CDR2: SGHTA and FQGTGA. The CDR3 runs 16 residues. Trimming took 2 bases from V and 0 from J, leaving 8 bases between them. PCR primers comprised 60 Vbeta and 13 Jbeta primers. The repertoire was sequenced with immunoSEQ multiplex PCR; TCRdb's copy has only in-frame clones and lacks some. The sample lists over 120,000 clones; 75% to 85% were seen once. Sequencing was done on a sample of PBMCs. The J gene is TRBJ2-6, the V gene TRBV7-3; no firm D call. The sequence was obtained from a man between 45 and 60 years old in good health and CMV-seronegative. The CDR3 DNA follows: TGTGCCAGCAGCTTATCGGCGGTCTCTGGGGCCAACGTCCTGACTTTC. Amino acids: CASSLSAVSGANVLTF.